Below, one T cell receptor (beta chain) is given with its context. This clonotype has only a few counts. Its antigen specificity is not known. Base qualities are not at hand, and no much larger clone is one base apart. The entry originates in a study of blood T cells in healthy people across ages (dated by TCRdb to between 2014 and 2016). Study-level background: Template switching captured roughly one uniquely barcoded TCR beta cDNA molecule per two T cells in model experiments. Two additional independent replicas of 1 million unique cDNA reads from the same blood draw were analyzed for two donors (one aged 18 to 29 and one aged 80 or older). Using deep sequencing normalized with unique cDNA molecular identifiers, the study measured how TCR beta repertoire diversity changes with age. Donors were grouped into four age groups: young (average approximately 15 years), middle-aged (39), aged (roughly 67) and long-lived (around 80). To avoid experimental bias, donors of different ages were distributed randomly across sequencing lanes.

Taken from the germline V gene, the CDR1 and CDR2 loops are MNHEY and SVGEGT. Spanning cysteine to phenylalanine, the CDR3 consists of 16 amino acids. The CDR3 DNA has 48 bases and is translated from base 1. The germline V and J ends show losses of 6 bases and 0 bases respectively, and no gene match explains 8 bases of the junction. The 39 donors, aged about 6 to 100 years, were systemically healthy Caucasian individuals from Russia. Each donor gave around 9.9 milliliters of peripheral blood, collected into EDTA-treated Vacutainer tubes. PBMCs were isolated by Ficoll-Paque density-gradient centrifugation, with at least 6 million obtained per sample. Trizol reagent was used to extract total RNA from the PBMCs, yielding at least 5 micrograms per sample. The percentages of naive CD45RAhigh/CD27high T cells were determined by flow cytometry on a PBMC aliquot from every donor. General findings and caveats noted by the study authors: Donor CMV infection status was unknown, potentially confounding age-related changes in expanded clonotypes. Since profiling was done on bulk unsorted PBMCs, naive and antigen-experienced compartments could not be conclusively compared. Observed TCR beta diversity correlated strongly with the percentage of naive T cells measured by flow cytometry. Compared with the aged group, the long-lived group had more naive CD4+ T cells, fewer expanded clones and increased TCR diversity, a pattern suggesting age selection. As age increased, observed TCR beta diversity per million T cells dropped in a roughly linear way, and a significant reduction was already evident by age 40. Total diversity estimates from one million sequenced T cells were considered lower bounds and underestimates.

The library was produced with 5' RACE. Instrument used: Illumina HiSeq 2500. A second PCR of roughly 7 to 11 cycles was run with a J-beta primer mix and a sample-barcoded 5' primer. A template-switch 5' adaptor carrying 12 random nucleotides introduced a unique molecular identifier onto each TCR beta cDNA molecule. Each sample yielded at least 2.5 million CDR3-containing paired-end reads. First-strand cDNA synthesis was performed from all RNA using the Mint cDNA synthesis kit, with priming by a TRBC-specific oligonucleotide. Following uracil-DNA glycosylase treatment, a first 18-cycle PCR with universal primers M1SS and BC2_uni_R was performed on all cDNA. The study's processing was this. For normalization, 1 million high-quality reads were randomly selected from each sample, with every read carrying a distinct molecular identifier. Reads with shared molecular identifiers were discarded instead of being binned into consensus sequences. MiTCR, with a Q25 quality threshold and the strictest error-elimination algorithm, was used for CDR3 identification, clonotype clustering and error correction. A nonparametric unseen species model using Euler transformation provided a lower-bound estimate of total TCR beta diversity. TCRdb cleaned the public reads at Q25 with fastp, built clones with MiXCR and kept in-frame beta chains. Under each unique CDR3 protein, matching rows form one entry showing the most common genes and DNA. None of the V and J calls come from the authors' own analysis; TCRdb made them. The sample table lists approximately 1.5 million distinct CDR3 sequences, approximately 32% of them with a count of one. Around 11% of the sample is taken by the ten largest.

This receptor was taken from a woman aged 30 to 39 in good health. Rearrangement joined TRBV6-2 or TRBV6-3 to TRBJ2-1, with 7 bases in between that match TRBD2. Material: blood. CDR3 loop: CASSLTSFGSYNEQFF. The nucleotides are TGTGCCAGCAGCCTGACTAGCTTCGGCTCCTACAATGAGCAGTTCTTC.